A single T cell receptor (beta chain) is shown here with its context. The sample is drawn from a study of blood T cell repertoires in COVID-19. Study as a whole: Sites in the United States, Italy and Spain provided acute and convalescent COVID-19 samples. In each case, the material was cDNA or gDNA derived from T cells, B-cell-depleted T cells, or PBMCs.

Original processing methods: Amplifying reference gene primers gave estimates of nucleated cell counts. Assay used: immunoSEQ multiplex PCR; TCRdb lists only in-frame clones, some missing. The V and J calls and the clone size are those of that table, but D and trimming were determined from the DNA. The table includes approximately 150,000 clones, over 70% detected once. After removal of 7 bases from V and 2 bases from J, the junction contained 5 bases not matched to a gene. Germline CDR1 and CDR2: SGHAT and FQNNGV. This CDR3 is built from 15 residues. The receptor was derived from a woman aged 55-70 years with acute or convalescent COVID-19. Sequencing was carried out using peripheral blood. V is TRBV11-2 and J is TRBJ2-2; 9 bases fit TRBD2. CDR3 nucleotide sequence: TGTGCCAGCACTCTAGCGGGGATAAACACCGGGGAGCTGTTTTTT. Its protein product is CASTLAGINTGELFF.